This is a list of T cell receptor beta chains from one sample in a study of blood T cell repertoires in COVID-19. Some clones are missing from TCRdb's copy, which holds only in-frame ones; the method was immunoSEQ multiplex PCR. The sample yields about 70,000 clones, around nine tenths seen once. The sequenced material came from peripheral blood. These receptor sequences come from a woman aged 55-75 years with acute or convalescent COVID-19. The CDR3 runs from the conserved cysteine through the conserved F or W. Fields, in order: clone size, J gene, D gene, V gene, CDR3 protein, CDR3 DNA. The D gene is left open where the match is weak. For some rows the clone size is stated as once, few or many, or as a class when expanded; others skip it.

>-|TRBJ2-1|-|TRBV3-1/TRBV3-2
CASSQDRGTPTEFF
TGTGCCAGCAGCCAAGATCGGGGGACCCCGACGGAGTTCTTC
>once|TRBJ2-1|-|TRBV27
CASIGGPYNEQFF
TGTGCCAGCATCGGGGGGCCCTACAATGAGCAGTTCTTC
>-|TRBJ2-7|TRBD1|TRBV14
CASSQGTGTGTYEQYF
TGTGCCAGCAGCCAAGGGACCGGGACAGGGACCTACGAGCAGTACTTC
>-|TRBJ1-4|TRBD1|TRBV9
CASSVADRGNEKLFF
TGTGCCAGCAGCGTAGCGGACAGGGGGAATGAAAAACTGTTTTTT
>-|TRBJ1-2|TRBD1|TRBV6-5
CASRPWTGDGHGYTF
TGTGCCAGCAGACCTTGGACAGGGGATGGTCATGGCTACACCTTC
>-|TRBJ1-2|-|TRBV7-2
CASSLDGRARSGYGYTF
TGTGCCAGCAGCTTAGACGGCAGGGCGCGGAGTGGGTATGGCTACACCTTC
>-|TRBJ1-5|-|TRBV28
CAASVIRNQPQHF
TGTGCGGCGAGCGTGATCCGCAATCAGCCCCAGCATTTT
>-|TRBJ1-1|TRBD1|TRBV5-1
CASSLGTGGNTEAFF
TGCGCCAGCAGCTTGGGGACAGGGGGGAACACTGAAGCTTTCTTT
>few|TRBJ1-1|-|TRBV3-1/TRBV3-2
CASSLGGAEAFF
TGTGCCAGCAGCCTCGGGGGAGCTGAAGCTTTCTTT
>-|TRBJ2-5|-|TRBV10-3
CATGRSGETQYF
TGTGCCACGGGACGGAGCGGGGAGACCCAGTACTTC
>-|TRBJ2-2|TRBD2|TRBV7-6
CASSLISSGGTGELFF
TGTGCCAGCAGCTTAATTTCTAGCGGGGGCACCGGGGAGCTGTTTTTT
>-|TRBJ2-3|TRBD2|TRBV5-1
CASSLRTSGGDTQYF
TGCGCCAGCAGCCTTCGGACTAGCGGGGGGGATACGCAGTATTTT
>-|TRBJ1-1|-|TRBV7-8
CASSLSIGGADEAFF
TGTGCCAGCAGCTTATCAATAGGGGGGGCAGATGAAGCTTTCTTT
>once|TRBJ1-3|TRBD1|TRBV5-4
CASRIQGGPNTIYF
TGTGCCAGCAGAATACAGGGGGGGCCAAACACCATATATTTT
>-|TRBJ2-1|-|TRBV11-2
CASSRLALDEQFF
TGTGCCAGCAGCCGTTTAGCGCTGGATGAGCAGTTCTTC
>-|TRBJ2-7|TRBD2|TRBV6-6
CASRGDQSYEQYF
TGTGCCAGCCGGGGGGATCAGAGCTACGAGCAGTACTTC
>-|TRBJ2-3|TRBD2|TRBV30
CATRRSGGYPTDTQYF
TGTGCCACAAGGAGGAGCGGGGGGTATCCTACAGATACGCAGTATTTT
>-|TRBJ1-1|-|TRBV4-2
CASSQLLSMNTEAFF
TGTGCCAGCAGCCAATTACTATCAATGAACACTGAAGCTTTCTTT
>-|TRBJ1-3|-|TRBV12-5
CASGQTGGSGNTIYF
TGTGCTAGTGGGCAAACGGGAGGGTCTGGAAACACCATATATTTT
>-|TRBJ1-5|-|TRBV19
CASSFESTSNQPQHF
TGTGCCAGTAGTTTTGAATCTACTAGCAATCAGCCCCAGCATTTT
>-|TRBJ1-5|-|TRBV15
CATSRDIAGRLGNQPQHF
TGTGCCACCAGCAGAGATATCGCGGGCAGGCTTGGCAATCAGCCCCAGCATTTT
>-|TRBJ1-2|-|TRBV7-2
CASSLGGGEGYGYTF
TGTGCCAGCAGCTTAGGGGGAGGGGAGGGCTATGGCTACACCTTC
>-|TRBJ1-3|-|TRBV5-5
CASSLGTFSGNTIYF
TGTGCCAGCAGCCTAGGGACTTTTTCTGGAAACACCATATATTTT
>once|TRBJ2-3|TRBD2|TRBV5-1
CASSLLSGGAEDTQYF
TGCGCCAGCAGCTTGTTAAGCGGGGGGGCGGAAGATACGCAGTATTTT
>-|TRBJ1-2|TRBD1|TRBV7-8
CASSLVRQGASGYTF
TGTGCCAGCAGCTTAGTGCGACAGGGGGCTAGTGGCTACACCTTC
>-|TRBJ1-4|TRBD1|TRBV28
CASSLDRGGKLFF
TGTGCCAGCAGCCTCGACAGGGGCGGAAAACTGTTTTTT
>-|TRBJ2-5|-|TRBV6-5
CASSRTGETQYF
TGTGCCAGCAGTCGGACTGGAGAGACCCAGTACTTC
>-|TRBJ2-7|-|TRBV14
CASSLIGADPGEQYF
TGTGCCAGCAGCCTCATAGGGGCAGACCCTGGTGAGCAGTACTTC
>-|TRBJ2-3|-|TRBV5-1
CASSLLDSTLETQYF
TGCGCCAGCAGCTTGCTCGACAGCACCCTCGAGACGCAGTATTTT
>once|TRBJ2-7|TRBD1|TRBV7-4
CASSQSGGGSYEQYF
TGTGCCAGCAGCCAATCAGGGGGTGGATCCTACGAGCAGTACTTC
>-|TRBJ1-2|-|TRBV6-5
CASRSGSYGYTF
TGTGCCAGCAGGAGCGGGTCCTATGGCTACACCTTC
>-|TRBJ1-1|TRBD1|TRBV27
CASSLYGKLGQGSYRDTEAFF
TGTGCCAGCAGTTTATACGGAAAATTGGGACAGGGGAGCTATAGGGACACTGAAGCTTTCTTT
>-|TRBJ1-1|-|TRBV5-6
CASSPDSRTEAFF
TGTGCCAGCAGCCCCGACAGCCGCACTGAAGCTTTCTTT
>-|TRBJ2-1|-|TRBV6-5
CASRDRYNEQFF
TGTGCCAGCAGAGACAGATACAATGAGCAGTTCTTC
>-|TRBJ2-7|TRBD1|TRBV27
CASSISPGQGRSYEQYF
TGTGCCAGCAGTATTTCCCCGGGACAGGGTCGGAGCTACGAGCAGTACTTC
>-|TRBJ2-1|TRBD2|TRBV7-9
CATKETSGYNEQFF
TGTGCCACCAAAGAGACTAGCGGTTACAATGAGCAGTTCTTC
>-|TRBJ2-3|-|TRBV19
CASSIRRKTSTDTQYF
TGTGCCAGTAGTATACGGCGGAAAACTAGCACAGATACGCAGTATTTT
>-|TRBJ1-4|TRBD1|TRBV29-1
CSVGDRGSNEKLFF
TGCAGCGTGGGGGACAGGGGTTCTAATGAAAAACTGTTTTTT
>once|TRBJ1-1|-|TRBV2
CASSWRSKGEAFF
TGTGCCAGCAGTTGGAGGAGTAAAGGTGAAGCTTTCTTT
>-|TRBJ2-1|-|TRBV5-1
CASSFSGGLRNEQFF
TGCGCCAGCAGCTTTTCGGGGGGCCTCAGGAATGAGCAGTTCTTC
>-|TRBJ2-1|-|TRBV18
CASSPPQGNEQFF
TGTGCCAGCTCACCCCCCCAGGGCAATGAGCAGTTCTTC
>-|TRBJ1-4|-|TRBV5-1
CASSLGHDEKLFF
TGCGCCAGCAGCCTAGGACATGATGAAAAACTGTTTTTT
>-|TRBJ2-1|-|TRBV5-4
CASSPAGSPYNEQFF
TGTGCCAGCAGCCCGGCGGGGAGTCCCTACAATGAGCAGTTCTTC
>-|TRBJ2-1|-|TRBV7-8
CASSLEGGPIDEQFF
TGTGCCAGCAGCCTGGAGGGGGGGCCTATCGATGAGCAGTTCTTC
>-|TRBJ1-3|TRBD1|TRBV5-1
CASSRLTGAGNTIYF
TGCGCCAGCAGCCGACTGACAGGGGCTGGAAACACCATATATTTT
>-|TRBJ2-5|TRBD2|TRBV7-8
CASSATSGGKTQYF
TGTGCCAGCAGCGCGACTAGCGGGGGAAAGACCCAGTACTTC
>few|TRBJ2-2|TRBD2|TRBV6-2/TRBV6-3
CASSFRTSGELGGELFF
TGTGCCAGCAGTTTCCGGACTAGCGGGGAATTAGGCGGGGAGCTGTTTTTT
>-|TRBJ1-1|-|TRBV7-2
CASSSVAGPSNTEAFF
TGTGCCAGCAGCTCCGTTGCGGGGCCCTCGAACACTGAAGCTTTCTTT
>-|TRBJ1-5|-|TRBV6-5
CASSYDAQGLSQHF
TGTGCCAGCAGTTACGACGCACAGGGCTTATCCCAGCATTTT
>once|TRBJ2-7|TRBD2|TRBV19
CASSTPSGTSGYEQYF
TGTGCCAGTAGTACCCCATCCGGGACTAGCGGATACGAGCAGTACTTC
>-|TRBJ2-5|TRBD2|TRBV28
CASRSGTSGGGETQYF
TGTGCCAGCAGGTCCGGGACTAGCGGGGGCGGAGAGACCCAGTACTTC
>-|TRBJ1-5|-|TRBV19
CASKRAGTHQPQHF
TGTGCCAGCAAGCGGGCAGGGACCCATCAGCCCCAGCATTTT
>-|TRBJ2-5|TRBD2|TRBV15
CATSRVVAGGQETQYF
TGTGCCACCAGCAGAGTGGTAGCGGGGGGGCAAGAGACCCAGTACTTC
>-|TRBJ1-2|-|TRBV7-9
CASSLAARTRTDYGYTF
TGTGCCAGCAGCTTAGCGGCACGCACAAGGACAGACTATGGCTACACCTTC